This section outlines one TCR beta chain sequence together with its context. This sample was taken from a study of OX40 agonist ivuxolimab in advanced cancers. The CDR3 is 14 amino acids. J gave up 5 bases and V 4 bases, and 7 bases lay outside the gene matches. From germline, CDR1 is MNHEY and CDR2 SMNVEV (reference sequence). Clones were sequenced by immunoSEQ multiplex PCR, and TCRdb holds only the in-frame ones, with some missing. The table has some 20,000 clones, approximately 87% seen once. The rearrangement joins TRBV27 to TRBJ2-5, with TRBD1 matching over 7 bases. This clonotype was obtained from an adult with an advanced solid tumor such as melanoma, head and neck, liver or kidney cancer. Sequenced here: CD4+ or CD8+ T cells sorted from blood, sampled in a trial of the OX40 agonist ivuxolimab. The CDR3 sequence is CASSSSGQKETQYF. The DNA for the CDR3 is TGTGCCAGCAGTTCCTCGGGACAGAAGGAGACCCAGTACTTC.